This T cell receptor (beta chain) stems from a study of chemoradiotherapy in HPV16-positive cancers. Study-level background: Functional T-cell assays on a couple of HPV16-positive patients' cells defined candidate HPV-specific clones and common TCR motifs. Regarding the study as a whole: For HPV16-positive patients, expanding HPV-responsive T cells associated with longer recurrence-free survival. During treatment, candidate HPV-specific clones and E7-related motifs expanded in tumor.

Some clones are missing from TCRdb's copy, which holds only in-frame ones; the method was immunoSEQ multiplex PCR. Among about 35,000 clones, about 92% were seen once, and the ten largest hold 3% to 4%. Repertoires were sampled repeatedly during chemoradiotherapy. Comment on this clone: Its antigen remains unidentified.

With 4 bases removed from V and 0 bases from J, the gap between germline ends came to 16 bases. Germline CDR1 reads MGHRA; CDR2 reads YSYEKL. The CDR3 is 17 residues long. The V and J genes are TRBV4-1 and TRBJ1-3, with D possibly TRBD1 on 6 matching bases. The receptor was isolated from a human donor with HPV-associated anogenital cancer. Here the sequenced sample was blood, taken from a patient who underwent chemoradiotherapy. The CDR3 is CASSLDLQGYSGNTIYF. In DNA form, the CDR3 reads TGCGCCAGCAGCCTCGACTTACAGGGATACTCTGGAAACACCATATATTTT.